The clone carrying this T cell receptor (beta chain) came up a few times. Its target is unknown. The protocol was immunoSEQ multiplex PCR, while the TCRdb copy is restricted to in-frame clones and leaves out a portion. The table includes 850,000 to 1,200,000 clones, around four fifths detected once. The data stem from a study of shared clonotypes between healthy human individuals. Study observations and caveats: Non-shared clonotypes showed lower generation probabilities than clonotypes common to all four donors.

CDR3 length: 16 residues. Trimming left V 3 bases short and J 5 bases short, with 19 bases between. Germline V gene sequence: CDR1 KGHSH, CDR2 LQKENI. This chain joins TRBV18 and TRBJ1-2; weak D call: TRBD1 (6 bases). The specimen was memory CD4+ T cells sorted from blood. As for subset: CD45RA-negative fraction. This clonotype was obtained from a man in his late teens or twenties in good health. For the CDR3, the DNA is TGTGCCAGCTCACCGGTCCCCGCAGGGGCGGGGTATGGCTACACCTTC. Translated: CASSPVPAGAGYGYTF.